The clone carrying this T cell receptor beta chain was seen once. The V end was cut by 6 bases, the J end by 3 bases, with 17 bases between. From germline, CDR1 is MDHEN and CDR2 SYDVKM. The length of the CDR3 is 15 residues. All of the isolated RNA was reverse transcribed, so expressed TCRB transcripts were sequenced. TCRdb keeps only in-frame clones here, not all; method: immunoSEQ multiplex PCR. The table shows roughly 60,000 clones, with around three fifths occurring only once. The sample originates from a study of beta chain features in type 1 diabetes. Overall study context: In all, some 110 million sorted cells from all samples were analyzed.

The sequenced material came from Tregs from blood. The chain links TRBV28 to TRBJ1-2; possibly TRBD1 for D (5 bases). The TCR was taken from a woman aged 18-29 years in good health. CDR3 amino acids: CASRPTGGGDYGYTF. Here the CDR3 DNA reads TGTGCCAGCAGACCGACGGGGGGAGGAGACTATGGCTACACCTTC.